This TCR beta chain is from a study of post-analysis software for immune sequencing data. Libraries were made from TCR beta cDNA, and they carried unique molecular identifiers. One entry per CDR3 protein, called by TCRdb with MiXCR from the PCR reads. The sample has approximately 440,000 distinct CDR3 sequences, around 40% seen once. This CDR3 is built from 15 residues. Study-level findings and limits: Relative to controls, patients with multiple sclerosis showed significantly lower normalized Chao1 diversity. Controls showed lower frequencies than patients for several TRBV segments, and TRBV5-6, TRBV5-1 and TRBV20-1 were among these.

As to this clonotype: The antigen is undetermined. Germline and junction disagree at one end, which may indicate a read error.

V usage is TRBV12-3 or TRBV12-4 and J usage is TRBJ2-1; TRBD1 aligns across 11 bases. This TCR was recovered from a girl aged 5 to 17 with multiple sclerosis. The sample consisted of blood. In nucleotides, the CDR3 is TGTACCAGCAGTGGGGGACAGGGGGACTACAATGAGCAGTTCTTC. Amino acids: CTSSGGQGDYNEQFF.